The 12 T cell receptor beta chains below all came from one sample that was sequenced in a study of blood T cell repertoires in COVID-19. Sequenced by immunoSEQ multiplex PCR; TCRdb stores in-frame clones only, minus some. The data hold 300,000 to 400,000 clones, with roughly 90% observed a single time. The sequenced material came from PBMCs or T cells enriched from blood (not recorded which). These receptors originate from a woman in her twenties or thirties with acute COVID-19.

The chain couples TRBV7-2 to TRBJ2-7; D might be TRBD1 (5 bases). CDR3 length equals 13 residues. Germline CDR1 reads SGHTA; CDR2 reads FQGNSA. V was trimmed by 9 bases and J by 0 bases, leaving 12 bases between them. CDR3 in amino acids: CARQVASSYEQYF. Here the CDR3 DNA reads TGTGCCAGACAGGTCGCGAGCTCCTACGAGCAGTACTTC.

The V call is TRBV10-3, the J call TRBJ2-1, with 7 bases matching TRBD2. CDR1 ENHRY and CDR2 SYGVKD come from the germline V gene. J gave up 7 bases and V 4 bases, and 1 base lay outside the gene matches. The CDR3 loop spans 12 amino acids. In nucleotides, the CDR3 is TGTGCCATCAGTGGGGGGGGAAATGAGCAGTTCTTC. Translating it yields CAISGGGNEQFF.

The rearrangement joins TRBV7-8 to TRBJ1-3; a possible D gene is TRBD1 (5 bases). CDR1 is SGHVS, CDR2 FQNEAQ, per germline. There are 19 residues in the CDR3. V dropped 5 bases and J dropped 1 base, with 24 bases sitting between them. The CDR3, as DNA: TGTGCCAGCAGCCCGGGGGGATCGGGGACTGGTCGGTCTGGAAACACCATATATTTT. Its protein is CASSPGGSGTGRSGNTIYF.

The rearrangement joins TRBV15 to TRBJ1-1; 8 bases are shared with TRBD1. V shed 0 bases, J shed 11 bases, and the junction held 11 bases outside the gene matches. The germline V gene has CDR1 LNHNV and CDR2 YYDKDF (reference sequence). The CDR3 has 15 amino acids. In DNA form, the CDR3 reads TGTGCCACCAGCAGAGATCTTGGCCAGGGGGCGAGGGCTTTCTTT. Its protein product is CATSRDLGQGARAFF.

The chain carries TRBV13 and TRBJ2-2; maybe TRBD2 (7 bases). The germline V gene encodes CDR1 PRHDT and CDR2 FYEKMQ (reference sequence). V dropped 5 bases and J dropped 4 bases, with 20 bases sitting between them. The CDR3 spans 17 residues. The DNA of the CDR3 is TGTGCCAGCAGCCGAGCCCGCGCAGGGGAGGGCACCGGGGAGCTGTTTTTT. It codes for CASSRARAGEGTGELFF.

This rearrangement joins TRBV5-1 to TRBJ1-1; 7 bases match TRBD1. This CDR3 region has 15 residues. Losses at the gene ends were 0 bases for V and 3 bases for J; bases not matched to a gene: 5. Per the germline V gene, CDR1 is SGHRS and CDR2 is YFSETQ. The CDR3 bases are TGCGCCAGCAGCTTGGGACAGGGTTGGGACACTGAAGCTTTCTTT. It translates to CASSLGQGWDTEAFF. Supplemented by reference TRBV5-1 and TRBJ1-1, the full variable domain reads KAGVTQTPRYLIKTRGQQVTLSCSPISGHRSVSWYQQTPGQGLQFLFEYFSETQRNKGNFPGRFSGRQFSNSRSEMNVSTLELGDSALYLCASSLGQGWDTEAFFGQGTRLTVV.

The chain uses TRBV28 and TRBJ2-7; D is perhaps TRBD2 (5 bases). This CDR3 is 13 amino acids long. Trimming cost V 5 bases and J 6 bases, with 14 bases left between them. Germline V gene data show CDR1 as MDHEN and CDR2 as SYDVKM. The CDR3 here is CASSPPGVREQYF. CDR3 bases: TGTGCCAGCAGTCCGCCCGGGGTCCGCGAGCAGTACTTC.

This chain connects TRBV6-2 or TRBV6-3 to TRBJ1-2, with TRBD1 as a possible D gene (6 bases). V was clipped by 5 bases and J by 2 bases, with 15 bases between them. Germline values: CDR1 MNHEY, CDR2 SVGEGT. The CDR3 has 15 residues. In DNA, the CDR3 is TGTGCCAGCAGTCTCGGACAGAGACTCAACTATGGCTACACCTTC. It encodes CASSLGQRLNYGYTF.

This chain links TRBV19 with TRBJ2-5, with a weak D call TRBD2 (6 bases). V lost 0 bases and J lost 4, with 15 bases in between. This CDR3 region has 16 residues. Germline V gene data show CDR1 as LNHDA and CDR2 as SQIVND (reference sequence). DNA of the CDR3: TGTGCCAGTAGTATAGATCGGGGGTTTGAGCGAGAGACCCAGTACTTC. This encodes CASSIDRGFERETQYF.

The J gene is TRBJ1-5, the V gene TRBV19; TRBD1 matches 7 bases. V lost 6 bases to trimming and J lost 0 bases; unmatched junction nucleotides: 11. Germline CDR1 LNHDA, CDR2 SQIVND (reference sequence). This CDR3 is built from 17 residues. The CDR3: CASSNRGQRSSNQPQHF. The CDR3, as DNA: TGTGCCAGTAGCAACAGGGGCCAACGGAGTAGCAATCAGCCCCAGCATTTT.

The chain has TRBV27 and TRBJ1-3; 9 bases match TRBD1. This CDR3 region has 15 residues. CDR1 and CDR2 from the germline V gene are MNHEY and SMNVEV (reference sequence). The V gene end was trimmed by 6 bases and the J gene end by 3 bases; junction bases not matched to a gene: 6. The CDR3 spells CASSPLGQGGNTIYF. The CDR3 bases are TGTGCCAGCAGCCCCCTGGGACAGGGTGGAAACACCATATATTTT.

The chain employs TRBV12-5 and TRBJ2-5; no clear D gene. Trimming stripped 6 bases from V and 3 bases from J, with 2 bases between. This CDR3 has 10 amino acids. The germline V gene has CDR1 LGHNT and CDR2 FRNRAP. CDR3 region: CASGKETQYF. The CDR3 nucleotides are TGTGCTAGTGGCAAAGAGACCCAGTACTTC.